The 21 T cell receptor beta chains in this list originate from one sample, sequenced in a study of blood T cell repertoires in COVID-19. The protocol was immunoSEQ multiplex PCR, while the TCRdb copy is restricted to in-frame clones and leaves out a portion. This table holds around 200,000 clones, roughly 77% found once. Sequencing was performed on peripheral blood. The receptors come from a woman aged 40 to 50 with COVID-19, enrolled during active disease.

The chain carries TRBV19 and TRBJ1-1; D is perhaps TRBD1 (5 bases). Trimming cost V 7 bases and J 5 bases, with 11 bases left between them. This CDR3 spans 12 amino acids. CDR1 is LNHDA and CDR2 is SQIVND in the germline V gene (reference sequence). This CDR3 reads CASTKGLTEAFF. CDR3 bases: TGTGCCAGTACTAAGGGGCTGACTGAAGCTTTCTTT.

This clone was seen only a few times. V is TRBV6-4 and J is TRBJ2-2, with 8 bases identical to TRBD1. This CDR3 region has 16 residues. V lost 6 bases to trimming and J lost 3 bases; unmatched junction nucleotides: 9. Germline V CDR1 and CDR2: MRHNA, SNTAGT. CDR3 nucleotides: TGTGCCAGCAGCACCGGGACAGGTAATGACACCGGGGAGCTGTTTTTT. The encoded protein is CASSTGTGNDTGELFF.

The V gene is TRBV18, the J gene TRBJ1-1; D might be TRBD1 (6 bases). Per germline, CDR1 KGHSH and CDR2 LQKENI. Trimming took off 2 bases at V and 3 bases at J, with 19 bases between the two ends. The CDR3 has 17 amino acids. The CDR3 coding sequence is TGTGCCAGCTCACCAACAGAAGGTGGGGGGGCCCACACTGAAGCTTTCTTT. This codes for CASSPTEGGGAHTEAFF.

The rearrangement joins TRBV5-5 to TRBJ2-1; perhaps TRBD2 as D (5 bases). Germline V gene data show CDR1 as SGHKS and CDR2 as YYEKEE (reference sequence). The CDR3 loop spans 14 amino acids. Trimming took 0 bases from V and 5 from J, leaving 9 bases between them. The DNA of the CDR3 is TGTGCCAGCAGCTTGGGCGGGCGGGACAATGAGCAGTTCTTC. It specifies CASSLGGRDNEQFF.

The chain has TRBV9 and TRBJ2-1; 8 bases align to TRBD1. V was clipped by 2 bases and J by 5 bases; unmatched bases: 3. The CDR3 length is 14 residues. CDR1 SGDLS and CDR2 YYNGEE come from the germline V gene. CDR3 coding DNA: TGTGCCAGCAGCGTTCAGGGACAGGACAATGAGCAGTTCTTC. It is translated as CASSVQGQDNEQFF.

This clone has only one observation. The CDR3 reads CASSPPDRDDEQFF. DNA for the CDR3: TGTGCCAGCAGTCCGCCGGACAGGGACGATGAGCAGTTCTTC. The chain uses TRBV27 and TRBJ2-1; 8 bases agree with TRBD1. Germline V lookup: CDR1 MNHEY, CDR2 SMNVEV (reference sequence). The V gene end was trimmed by 5 bases and the J gene end by 8 bases; junction bases not matched to a gene: 8. This CDR3 has 14 amino acids.

The chain recombines TRBV6-4 with TRBJ2-7, with a weak D call TRBD2 (5 bases). CDR1 is MRHNA, CDR2 SNTAGT, per germline. CDR3 length: 13 amino acids. V dropped 9 bases and J dropped 1 base, with 13 bases sitting between them. DNA for the CDR3: TGTGCCAGTAGATTCGGGGTTTCCTACGAGCAGTACTTC. Its translation is CASRFGVSYEQYF.

V gene TRBV5-3 combines with J gene TRBJ2-7; TRBD2 matches at 14 bases. TRBV5-3 belongs to the ORF category, with a function that is uncertain. After removal of 0 bases from V and 8 bases from J, the junction contained 7 bases not matched to a gene. The CDR3 totals 16 residues. The CDR3 bases are TGTGCCAGAAGCTTGGGGACTAGCGGGAGGAAATCTCAGCAGTACTTC. Its protein is CARSLGTSGRKSQQYF.

This clone was detected only a few times. The chain carries TRBV29-1 and TRBJ1-1; possibly TRBD1 for D (6 bases). V dropped 8 bases and J dropped 4 bases, with 17 bases sitting between them. Germline V gives CDR1 SQVTM, CDR2 ANQGSEA. CDR3 length: 13 residues. CDR3 residues: CSIKIGGPTEAFF. The CDR3 DNA reads as TGCAGCATAAAAATCGGGGGGCCCACTGAAGCTTTCTTT.

This clone has more than one count but fewer than ten. The DNA for the CDR3 is TGCGCCAGCAGCCAAGGGGCCGCTGCGGGTTCTTTAGAGACCCAGTACTTC. Translated, it gives CASSQGAAAGSLETQYF. The chain joins TRBV4-3 to TRBJ2-5; maybe TRBD2 (5 bases). There are 17 residues in the CDR3. Germline V gene data show CDR1 as LGHNA and CDR2 as YSLEER. V was shortened by 1 base and J by 4 bases, with 19 bases between the two germline ends.

The CDR3: CASSFTGTGMSKTEAFF. The CDR3 DNA is TGTGCCAGCAGCTTTACCGGGACAGGGATGTCGAAGACTGAAGCTTTCTTT. The rearrangement joins TRBV7-2 to TRBJ1-1; TRBD1 matches 9 bases. The CDR3 spans 17 residues. The V gene's germline CDR1 is SGHTA and CDR2 FQGNSA. V lost 3 bases, J lost 5 bases, and 13 bases stayed unmatched.

The chain is built from TRBV3-1 (or the pseudogene TRBV3-2) and TRBJ2-3, with TRBD2 matching over 13 bases. CDR1 LGHDT and CDR2 YNNKEL come from the germline V gene (reference sequence). The CDR3 is made up of 17 amino acids. Germline trimming cut 5 bases from V and 3 bases from J; bases unmatched to any gene: 8. The CDR3 protein is CASSSSPGLAGTDTQYF. CDR3 DNA sequence: TGTGCCAGCAGCTCATCACCGGGACTAGCGGGAACAGATACGCAGTATTTT.

This CDR3 is CASSPSDKINYGYTF. The CDR3 coding sequence is TGTGCCAGTAGTCCTTCAGACAAGATTAACTATGGCTACACCTTC. The gene calls are TRBV19 and TRBJ1-2; no clear D gene. This CDR3 has 15 amino acids. Germline assignment: CDR1 LNHDA and CDR2 SQIVND (reference sequence). Trimming cost V 5 bases and J 1 base, with 14 bases left between them.

The chain is built from TRBV18 and TRBJ1-4; the D gene is possibly TRBD1 (6 bases). Germline V gene data show CDR1 as KGHSH and CDR2 as LQKENI. Trimming left V 0 bases short and J 7 bases short, with 12 bases between. The CDR3 loop spans 15 amino acids. CDR3 sequence (DNA): TGTGCCAGCTCACCACCTTCACAGGGTGGTGAAAAACTGTTTTTT. This sequence encodes CASSPPSQGGEKLFF.

The chain has TRBV6-5 and TRBJ2-1, with 7 bases identical to TRBD2. There are 14 residues in the CDR3. Germline assignment: CDR1 MNHEY and CDR2 SVGAGI. J gave up 8 bases and V 6 bases, and 10 bases lay outside the gene matches. The DNA of the CDR3 is TGTGCCAGCAGGTGGGGAGGGTTGGACGATGAGCAGTTCTTC. This sequence encodes CASRWGGLDDEQFF.

In DNA, the CDR3 is TGTGCCAGCAGCTTACGACAGGGGGCAGGCAATCAGCCCCAGCATTTT. This codes for CASSLRQGAGNQPQHF. J is TRBJ1-5 and V is TRBV13, with 10 nucleotides matching TRBD1. Germline CDR1 and CDR2: PRHDT and FYEKMQ (reference sequence). V dropped 2 bases and J dropped 2; count of bases not matched to a gene: 3. This CDR3 has 16 amino acids.

This chain connects TRBV5-5 to TRBJ2-5; 12 bases are shared with TRBD2. This CDR3 is built from 16 residues. Germline V gene lookup returns CDR1 SGHKS and CDR2 YYEKEE (reference sequence). The V and J ends lost 4 bases and 1 base, in that order; junction bases with no gene match: 5. CDR3 coding DNA: TGTGCCAGCAGCCCGGGGACTAGCGGGTTCCAAGAGACCCAGTACTTC. Amino acids: CASSPGTSGFQETQYF. The variable domain in full, with the rest retrieved from reference TRBV5-5 and TRBJ2-5, is DAGVTQSPTHLIKTRGQQVTLRCSPISGHKSVSWYQQVLGQGPQFIFQYYEKEERGRGNFPDRFSARQFPNYSSELNVNALLLGDSALYLCASSPGTSGFQETQYFGPGTRLLVL.

The chain couples TRBV15 to TRBJ1-2, with unresolved D. This CDR3 spans 13 amino acids. Germline loops: CDR1 LNHNV, CDR2 YYDKDF (reference sequence). V lost 8 bases and J lost 8, with 18 bases in between. CDR3 in DNA: TGTGCCACCTCGGGAGCTGTCGATGGGGGCTACACCTTC. This gives the protein CATSGAVDGGYTF.

V and J are TRBV5-8 and TRBJ2-7; TRBD1 aligns across 7 bases. This CDR3 region has 19 residues. V lost 4 bases, J lost 0 bases, and 19 bases stayed unmatched. CDR1 and CDR2 from the germline V gene are SGHTS and YDEGEE. In nucleotides, the CDR3 is TGTGCCAGCAGCCCTCCAACAGGGGCGGAAACCATAGCCTCCTACGAGCAGTACTTC. Translating gives CASSPPTGAETIASYEQYF. Combining the CDR3 with reference TRBV5-8 and TRBJ2-7 gives the whole variable domain EAGVTQSPTHLIKTRGQQATLRCSPISGHTSVYWYQQALGLGLQFLLWYDEGEERNRGNFPPRFSGRQFPNYSSELNVNALELEDSALYLCASSPPTGAETIASYEQYFGPGTRLTVT.

The V and J genes are TRBV24-1 and TRBJ2-1; D perhaps matches TRBD2 (6 bases). Deletions cut 4 bases from V and 6 bases from J, with 18 bases between. CDR1 and CDR2 (germline): KGHDR, SFDVKD. The CDR3 extends over 16 amino acids. CDR3 in amino acids: CATSDPGLGSGNEQFF. The CDR3 DNA reads as TGTGCCACCAGTGACCCAGGTTTGGGTAGCGGCAATGAGCAGTTCTTC.

This clone was picked up a small number of times. The chain joins TRBV18 to TRBJ2-3, with 7 positions matching TRBD2. V shed 1 base and J 3 bases; nucleotides not matched to a gene: 7. This CDR3 is built from 16 residues. Per the germline V gene, CDR1 is KGHSH and CDR2 is LQKENI. The CDR3 loop is CASSPRQAGWTDTQYF. In DNA form, the CDR3 reads TGTGCCAGCTCACCACGCCAAGCGGGATGGACAGATACGCAGTATTTT.